These 28 T cell receptor beta chains were sequenced from one sample in a study of lymphopenia after photon versus proton radiotherapy (dated by TCRdb to about 2019). Receptor amplification or capture employed the immunoSEQ multiplex PCR assay. Here the immuneACCESS table is served through TCRdb, limited to in-frame sequences with V and J called. Missing clones are a known gap in these copies; in checked studies unresolved V genes cover under half, and the rest lacks a known reason. This sample has approximately 24,000 clones in its table, and more than 75% of those were observed once. Around 0.81% of the sample comes from the top ten. Sequencing was performed on peripheral blood, taken from a patient treated with photon-based radiotherapy. The receptors come from a woman aged 50 to 65 with cholangiocarcinoma.

The chain has TRBV2 and TRBJ2-5, with D possibly TRBD1 on 6 matching bases. There are 12 residues in the CDR3. Per germline, CDR1 SNHLY and CDR2 FYNNEI. Trimming took off 6 bases at V and 5 bases at J, with 10 bases between the two ends. Written as DNA, the CDR3 is TGTGCCAGCAGCGGACAGAGGGAGACCCAGTACTTC. As protein: CASSGQRETQYF.

The gene calls are TRBV4-1 and TRBJ1-2; D gene ambiguous. CDR1 is MGHRA, CDR2 YSYEKL, per germline. Trimming took 3 bases from V and 3 from J, leaving 23 bases between them. This CDR3 comprises 18 residues. Here the CDR3 DNA reads TGCGCCAGCAGCCAGCGGACCCCTGAGGAGGTGTTTGACTATGGCTACACCTTC. It encodes CASSQRTPEEVFDYGYTF.

The genes are TRBV6-5 and TRBJ1-3; no clear D. The CDR3 is 13 amino acids. Germline CDR1 MNHEY, CDR2 SVGAGI. Trimming removed 0 bases at V and 7 bases at J, with 7 bases between. The CDR3 nucleotides read TGTGCCAGCAGTTACTCGAACGTCAACACCATATATTTT. Translated: CASSYSNVNTIYF.

This sequence joins TRBV4-1 and TRBJ1-2; 8 nucleotides align to TRBD1. The junction had 5 bases not matched to a gene; V was cut back by 4 bases and J by 4 bases. The length of the CDR3 is 14 residues. The V gene's germline CDR1 is MGHRA and CDR2 YSYEKL. Here the CDR3 DNA reads TGCGCCAGCAGCCGGACAGGGTTGAGCTATGGCTACACCTTC. It yields the protein CASSRTGLSYGYTF.

This chain uses TRBV2 with TRBJ2-3; possible D gene TRBD1, 6 bases. The CDR3 covers 16 residues. Germline loops: CDR1 SNHLY, CDR2 FYNNEI. With 5 bases removed from V and 3 bases from J, the gap between germline ends came to 18 bases. In DNA, the CDR3 is TGTGCCAGCAGTCAGGGACACCCCTCCCCTACAGATACGCAGTATTTT. This sequence encodes CASSQGHPSPTDTQYF. The variable domain in full, completed from reference TRBV2 and TRBJ2-3, reads EPEVTQTPSHQVTQMGQEVILRCVPISNHLYFYWYRQILGQKVEFLVSFYNNEISEKSEIFDDQFSVERPDGSNFTLKIRSTKLEDSAMYFCASSQGHPSPTDTQYFGPGTRLTVL.

This clone was counted between two and nine times. The chain's CDR3 is CASSPLSPYGYTF. CDR3 sequence (DNA): TGTGCCAGCAGCCCCCTATCGCCCTATGGCTACACCTTC. The V and J genes are TRBV11-2 and TRBJ1-2; D is unresolved. V was shortened by 5 bases and J by 4 bases, with 11 bases between the two germline ends. Germline CDR1 reads SGHAT; CDR2 reads FQNNGV. CDR3 length: 13 residues.

This chain connects TRBV5-4 to TRBJ2-3, with a possible D match to TRBD2 (6 bases). In germline, CDR1 is SGHNT, CDR2 YYREEE (reference sequence). The germline V and J ends were trimmed by 0 bases and 0 bases, with 8 bases remaining between them. The CDR3 consists of 15 residues. The DNA for the CDR3 is TGTGCCAGCAGCTTGGGCGGGACTAGCACAGATACGCAGTATTTT. It translates to CASSLGGTSTDTQYF.

The chain employs TRBV2 and TRBJ1-1; D remains ambiguous. The CDR3 loop spans 13 amino acids. Germline assignment: CDR1 SNHLY and CDR2 FYNNEI. The germline V and J ends were trimmed by 5 bases and 0 bases, with 7 bases remaining between them. The CDR3 reads CASSQEMNTEAFF. The CDR3 DNA reads TGTGCCAGCAGTCAGGAGATGAACACTGAAGCTTTCTTT.

The rearrangement links TRBV4-3 to TRBJ2-7; no clear D gene. CDR3 length: 16 residues. Germline V CDR1 and CDR2: LGHNA, YSLEER. V lost 1 base and J lost 2, with 15 bases in between. The DNA of the CDR3 is TGCGCCAGCAGCCAAGGCGTGGACCGGACGACCTACGAGCAGTACTTC. Translation gives CASSQGVDRTTYEQYF.

The chain employs TRBV11-2 and TRBJ1-2; perhaps TRBD1 as D (6 bases). Germline CDR1 reads SGHAT; CDR2 reads FQNNGV. The V end lost 7 bases, the J end lost 4 bases, and 13 bases lay between the germline ends. The CDR3 length is 13 residues. The DNA of the CDR3 is TGTGCCAGCACCCCGACAGGTCCCTATGGCTACACCTTC. Encoded protein: CASTPTGPYGYTF.

This chain uses TRBV11-2 with TRBJ2-2, with no clear D. Germline assignment: CDR1 SGHAT and CDR2 FQNNGV. V was cut by 1 base and J by 4 bases, with 4 bases left in between. This CDR3 is 13 amino acids long. The CDR3 sequence is CASSLGGTGELFF. In DNA form, the CDR3 reads TGTGCCAGCAGCTTAGGGGGCACCGGGGAGCTGTTTTTT.

The V gene is TRBV6-1, the J gene TRBJ2-3; tentatively, D is TRBD2 (5 bases). This CDR3 contains 15 residues. Germline CDR1 MNHNS, CDR2 SASEGT. The V end was cut by 0 bases, the J end by 4 bases, with 11 bases between. Written as DNA, the CDR3 is TGTGCCAGCAGTGAAGCAAAACTAGTTGCAGATACGCAGTATTTT. Amino acid sequence: CASSEAKLVADTQYF.

The genes are TRBV5-6 and TRBJ1-2, with D hard to call. The CDR3 extends over 13 amino acids. Per the germline V gene, CDR1 is SGHDT and CDR2 is YYEEEE. V dropped 0 bases and J dropped 4 bases, with 7 bases sitting between them. CDR3 in DNA: TGTGCCAGCAGCTTGGGGGCGCCCTATGGCTACACCTTC. As protein: CASSLGAPYGYTF.

This sequence joins TRBV5-3 and TRBJ1-5; weak D call: TRBD1 (5 bases). TRBV5-3 is an open reading frame, and its role is uncertain. Trimming removed 1 base at V and 7 bases at J, with 9 bases between. This CDR3 region has 13 residues. Written as DNA, the CDR3 is TGTGCCAGAAGCTTGTCGGGGGACCAGCCCCAGCATTTT. Its translation: CARSLSGDQPQHF.

The chain is built from TRBV18 and TRBJ1-1; TRBD1 matches 8 bases. The germline V gene has CDR1 KGHSH and CDR2 LQKENI. Germline trimming cut 3 bases from V and 0 bases from J; bases unmatched to any gene: 12. The CDR3 is 18 residues long. The CDR3 DNA reads TGTGCCAGCTCACCCTTTCGGACAGGGTCCGAGGTGAACACTGAAGCTTTCTTT. Amino acid sequence: CASSPFRTGSEVNTEAFF.

The chain has TRBV25-1 and TRBJ1-4; D unclear. Germline assignment: CDR1 MGHDK and CDR2 SYGVNS. CDR3 length equals 15 residues. Trimming took 1 base from V and 3 from J, leaving 9 bases between them. CDR3 sequence (DNA): TGTGCCAGCAGTGAATCGGGAGAAGCTAATGAAAAACTGTTTTTT. This gives the protein CASSESGEANEKLFF.

V gene TRBV9 combines with J gene TRBJ1-6; TRBD1 might be the D (5 bases). The germline CDR1 and CDR2 sequences are SGDLS and YYNGEE. The CDR3 consists of 16 residues. V was pared by 3 bases and J by 4 bases, with 14 bases between. The CDR3 nucleotides read TGTGCCAGCAGCGAGGGAGGGACGAGTTATAATTCACCCCTCCACTTT. This sequence encodes CASSEGGTSYNSPLHF.

The V call is TRBV11-3, the J call TRBJ1-1; D uncertain. Trimming stripped 4 bases from V and 10 bases from J, with 16 bases between. This CDR3 is 13 amino acids long. Germline V gene sequence: CDR1 SGHNT, CDR2 YENEEA. DNA for the CDR3: TGTGCCAGCAGCTCCGGGAGAGTAGGGCCAGCTTTCTTT. It encodes CASSSGRVGPAFF.

This rearrangement joins TRBV19 to TRBJ2-3; 7 bases fit TRBD1. This CDR3 has 16 amino acids. The V gene's germline CDR1 is LNHDA and CDR2 SQIVND (reference sequence). After removal of 5 bases from V and 0 bases from J, the junction contained 8 bases not matched to a gene. The CDR3 DNA reads TGTGCCAGTAGTCCATACAGGGGTCAAAGCACAGATACGCAGTATTTT. The encoded protein is CASSPYRGQSTDTQYF.

The genes are TRBV7-2 and TRBJ1-6; the match to TRBD1 covers 7 bases. This CDR3 has 16 amino acids. V gave up 4 bases and J gave up 5 bases; unmatched junction bases: 8. Germline V gene lookup returns CDR1 SGHTA and CDR2 FQGNSA. The CDR3 DNA sequence: TGTGCCAGCAGCTCTTATGGGACAGCCAATAATTCACCCCTCCACTTT. This encodes CASSSYGTANNSPLHF.

V usage is TRBV18 and J usage is TRBJ2-2; no reliable D call. The length of the CDR3 is 14 residues. Germline CDR1 reads KGHSH; CDR2 reads LQKENI. V dropped 3 bases and J dropped 6 bases, with 11 bases sitting between them. The CDR3 region is CASSPDTFPGELFF. The CDR3 DNA sequence: TGTGCCAGCTCACCCGACACGTTCCCCGGGGAGCTGTTTTTT.

The V and J genes are TRBV28 and TRBJ2-4, with 7 bases matching TRBD2. V lost 3 bases and J lost 8; bases outside the gene matches: 7. Germline loops: CDR1 MDHEN, CDR2 SYDVKM. The CDR3 runs to 14 residues. The CDR3 reads CASSFRGDPDIQYF. CDR3 nucleotide sequence: TGTGCCAGCAGTTTTCGGGGGGACCCCGACATTCAGTACTTC.

The rearrangement uses TRBV11-3 and TRBJ2-1; D call uncertain. Germline CDR1 and CDR2: SGHNT and YENEEA. V was shortened by 4 bases and J by 5 bases, with 15 bases between the two germline ends. This CDR3 has 15 amino acids. The CDR3 DNA follows: TGTGCCAGCAGCTCGCCCTCGGCAGTTAACAATGAGCAGTTCTTC. It yields the protein CASSSPSAVNNEQFF.

The CDR3 coding sequence is TGTGCCAGCAGCTTATCTGGATATAGCAATCAGCCCCAGCATTTT. Protein product: CASSLSGYSNQPQHF. The genes are TRBV7-9 and TRBJ1-5; no firm D call. Germline V gene lookup returns CDR1 SEHNR and CDR2 FQNEAQ (reference sequence). Between the trimmed V and J ends, which lost 2 bases and 0 bases, there was a span of 8 bases. The CDR3 is 15 amino acids. The entire variable domain, with the rest obtained from reference TRBV7-9 and TRBJ1-5, is as follows: DTGVSQNPRHKITKRGQNVTFRCDPISEHNRLYWYRQTLGQGPEFLTYFQNEAQLEKSRLLSDRFSAERPKGSFSTLEIQRTEQGDSAMYLCASSLSGYSNQPQHFGDGTRLSIL.

This rearrangement joins TRBV15 to TRBJ1-6; D is undetermined. The V and J ends lost 5 bases and 10 bases respectively, with 12 bases between them. CDR3 length: 13 amino acids. CDR1 is LNHNV and CDR2 is YYDKDF in the germline V gene (reference sequence). The CDR3, as DNA: TGTGCCACCAGCGCAGGTTGGAGCTCACCCCTCCACTTT. Translation: CATSAGWSSPLHF.

This chain uses TRBV9 with TRBJ1-2; 8 bases match TRBD1. CDR1 is SGDLS and CDR2 is YYNGEE in the germline V gene. The CDR3 sequence is 17 residues long. With 1 base clipped from V and 5 bases from J, the junction kept 13 bases outside the gene matches. This chain's CDR3 is CASSVISGTGYRYGYTF. The CDR3 DNA follows: TGTGCCAGCAGCGTAATCAGTGGGACAGGATATCGTTATGGCTACACCTTC.

The chain employs TRBV27 and TRBJ2-7, with a possible D match to TRBD1 (6 bases). Looked up from germline, CDR1 is MNHEY and CDR2 is SMNVEV (reference sequence). The CDR3 runs 12 residues. Trimming took 10 bases from V and 2 from J, leaving 12 bases between them. CDR3 residues: CATKQGPYEQYF. CDR3 nucleotide sequence: TGTGCCACCAAACAGGGACCCTACGAGCAGTACTTC.

This chain joins TRBV11-2 and TRBJ1-2; D gene uncertain. The CDR3 runs to 13 residues. Between the trimmed V and J ends, which lost 3 bases and 8 bases, there was a span of 13 bases. In germline, CDR1 is SGHAT, CDR2 FQNNGV. Here the CDR3 reads CASSLGIRGGYTF. DNA for the CDR3: TGTGCCAGCAGCTTGGGGATTCGCGGGGGCTACACCTTC. The entire variable domain, with the rest obtained from reference TRBV11-2 and TRBJ1-2, is as follows: EAGVAQSPRYKIIEKRQSVAFWCNPISGHATLYWYQQILGQGPKLLIQFQNNGVVDDSQLPKDRFSAERLKGVDSTLKIQPAKLEDSAVYLCASSLGIRGGYTFGSGTRLTVV.